A single sample is the source of the 27 T cell receptor beta chains below, sequenced in a study of immune evolution from preneoplasia to lung adenocarcinoma. Assay used: immunoSEQ multiplex PCR; TCRdb lists only in-frame clones, some missing. The table has roughly 8,700 clones, 75% to 85% seen once. The sequenced sample was FFPE lung adenocarcinoma in situ tissue. All receptors come from a person aged 55-79 years with lung adenocarcinoma.

J is TRBJ2-7 and V is TRBV19; 8 bases agree with TRBD1. CDR1 is LNHDA and CDR2 is SQIVND in the germline V gene (reference sequence). There are 15 residues in the CDR3. J lost 0 bases, V lost 5 bases, and 6 bases had no gene match. The CDR3 bases are TGTGCCAGTAGTCTCCGGACAGGGACCTCCTACGAGCAGTACTTC. Translating gives CASSLRTGTSYEQYF.

The chain couples TRBV2 to TRBJ2-5, with TRBD1 matching over 8 bases. Germline lookup yields CDR1 SNHLY and CDR2 FYNNEI. The CDR3 covers 14 residues. Trimming took 5 bases from V and 6 from J; bases not matched to a gene: 8. This chain's CDR3 is CASSPPGQGQTQYF. As DNA, the CDR3 is TGTGCCAGCAGTCCACCCGGACAGGGCCAGACCCAGTACTTC.

The chain employs TRBV7-8 and TRBJ2-3; D gene ambiguous. The CDR3 covers 14 residues. Looked up from germline, CDR1 is SGHVS and CDR2 is FQNEAQ. The V and J ends lost 7 bases and 0 bases respectively, with 11 bases between them. The CDR3, as DNA: TGTGCCAGCAAACTTCATGGGAGCACAGATACGCAGTATTTT. It encodes CASKLHGSTDTQYF.

The CDR3 spells CASSSTWGTDTQYF. As DNA, the CDR3 is TGTGCCAGCAGCTCAACCTGGGGCACAGATACGCAGTATTTT. V and J are TRBV7-3 and TRBJ2-3; D is ambiguous. From germline, CDR1 is SGHTA and CDR2 FQGTGA. V shed 4 bases and J shed 1 base, with 9 bases lying between them. The CDR3 length is 14 residues.

The chain uses TRBV5-4 and TRBJ1-1, with unresolved D. Trimming left V 4 bases short and J 2 bases short, with 15 bases between. The CDR3 totals 15 residues. Germline CDR1 and CDR2: SGHNT and YYREEE (reference sequence). CDR3 amino acids: CASSVGGPLNTEAFF. CDR3 nucleotide sequence: TGTGCCAGCAGCGTTGGTGGACCCCTAAACACTGAAGCTTTCTTT.

Notes on this clone: Its ends do not fully match the called genes, so a read error is possible. The chain is built from TRBV7-7 and TRBJ1-6, with TRBD1 matching 7 bases. CDR3 length: 15 amino acids. Germline lookup yields CDR1 SSHAT and CDR2 FNYEAQ (reference sequence). CDR3 amino acids: CASSPTTGLNSPLHF. In nucleotides, the CDR3 is TGTGCTAGCAGCCCAACGACAGGGCTAAATTCACCCCTCCACTTT.

The gene calls are TRBV21-1 and TRBJ2-1. TRBV21-1 is recorded as a pseudogene. The CDR3 contains 15 residues. Here the CDR3 reads CASSLRDGPYNEQFF. The CDR3 bases are TGTGCCAGCAGCCTCCGGGACGGGCCCTACAATGAGCAGTTCTTC.

The J gene is TRBJ2-5, the V gene TRBV11-2, with D unclear. Trimming stripped 0 bases from V and 2 bases from J, with 13 bases between. Germline assignment: CDR1 SGHAT and CDR2 FQNNGV. This CDR3 region has 16 residues. CDR3 sequence reads: CASSLDFGRRQETQYF. Written as DNA, the CDR3 is TGTGCCAGCAGCTTAGATTTTGGGCGGAGACAAGAGACCCAGTACTTC.

Only one count was recorded for this clone. The chain has TRBV2 and TRBJ2-2, with 11 bases matching TRBD1. CDR3 length: 16 residues. The germline gives CDR1 SNHLY, CDR2 FYNNEI. The ends lost 6 bases at V and 5 bases at J; junction bases unmatched: 8. CDR3 in DNA: TGTGCCAGCAGAACCTGGGGACAGGGGGGTACCGGGGAGCTGTTTTTT. Translation gives CASRTWGQGGTGELFF.

The V call is TRBV14, the J call TRBJ1-4; D is ambiguous. Germline values: CDR1 SGHDN, CDR2 FVKESK. V dropped 4 bases and J dropped 7 bases, with 7 bases sitting between them. The CDR3 runs 12 residues. CDR3 coding DNA: TGTGCCAGCAGCCCCATAGGTGAAAAACTGTTTTTT. This encodes CASSPIGEKLFF.

A few counts support this clone. CDR3 amino acids: CASSQGTGVFF. In nucleotides, the CDR3 is TGTGCCAGCAGCCAGGGGACAGGGGTTTTCTTT. The chain employs TRBV7-3 and TRBJ1-1; 10 bases match TRBD1. Trimming at V came to 5 bases and at J to 13 bases, leaving 4 bases not matched to a gene. Germline V gives CDR1 SGHTA, CDR2 FQGTGA. CDR3 size: 11 residues.

The chain carries TRBV18 and TRBJ1-1; 7 nucleotides agree with TRBD1. The germline gives CDR1 KGHSH, CDR2 LQKENI. J lost 2 bases, V lost 0 bases, and 6 bases had no gene match. The CDR3 covers 16 residues. As DNA, the CDR3 is TGTGCCAGCTCACCACCCGGGACAGCTATTAACACTGAAGCTTTCTTT. Protein sequence: CASSPPGTAINTEAFF.

J is TRBJ1-2 and V is TRBV6-5, with D perhaps TRBD1 (5 bases). The CDR3 is 12 residues long. Germline loops: CDR1 MNHEY, CDR2 SVGAGI. Trimming stripped 7 bases from V and 2 bases from J, with 8 bases between. The CDR3 coding sequence is TGTGCCAGCACCCCAGGGAACTATGGCTACACCTTC. The encoded protein is CASTPGNYGYTF.

This clone was recorded a few times. The chain recombines TRBV5-4 with TRBJ2-7; D is unresolved. The V end lost 3 bases, the J end lost 1 base, and 14 bases lay between the germline ends. This CDR3 comprises 15 residues. The germline V gene has CDR1 SGHNT and CDR2 YYREEE (reference sequence). CDR3 nucleotides: TGTGCCAGCAGCTCGACGGACGGGCGATCCTACGAGCAGTACTTC. This translates into CASSSTDGRSYEQYF.

The chain links TRBV4-1 to TRBJ2-2; 7 bases agree with TRBD2. This CDR3 is built from 16 residues. V was pared by 1 base and J by 7 bases, with 9 bases of the junction left unmatched. The germline CDR1 and CDR2 sequences are MGHRA and YSYEKL. The CDR3 DNA follows: TGCGCCAGCAGCCAAGTATTGCGGCTAGCGGACGGGGAGCTGTTTTTT. It codes for CASSQVLRLADGELFF.

The chain uses TRBV19 and TRBJ2-5, with D possibly being TRBD1 or TRBD2 (6 bases each). The V gene's germline CDR1 is LNHDA and CDR2 SQIVND (reference sequence). V was cut by 0 bases and J by 4 bases, with 15 bases left in between. The length of the CDR3 is 16 residues. The CDR3 protein is CASSIEPQEGGETQYF. DNA of the CDR3: TGTGCCAGTAGTATAGAGCCTCAAGAGGGGGGAGAGACCCAGTACTTC.

Concerning this clone: An end of the junction differs from the germline gene, which may be a read error. This same CDR3 is encoded by further DNA sequences in the sample. The V call is TRBV6-5, the J call TRBJ1-5; tentative D call: TRBD1 (5 bases). The germline gives CDR1 MNHEY, CDR2 SVGAGI. The CDR3 runs to 15 residues. The DNA for the CDR3 is TGTGCCAGCAGTTACACAACAGGTAGCGATCAGCCCCAGCATTTT. Translation: CASSYTTGSDQPQHF.

The chain recombines TRBV6-1 with TRBJ2-7, with unresolved D. CDR3 length: 14 residues. Germline V gene lookup returns CDR1 MNHNS and CDR2 SASEGT. V was trimmed by 7 bases and J by 4 bases, leaving 17 bases between them. This chain's CDR3 is CASTLEAGGYEQYF. The CDR3 DNA is TGTGCCAGCACGCTTGAGGCCGGCGGATACGAGCAGTACTTC.

This clone is medium-sized (0.01 to 0.1%). Other DNA sequences in the same sample also yield this CDR3. This chain connects TRBV7-9 to TRBJ1-4, with 8 bases aligning to TRBD1. Trimming at V came to 5 bases and at J to 5 bases, leaving 13 bases not matched to a gene. The CDR3 loop spans 17 amino acids. Germline-derived CDR1 and CDR2 are SEHNR and FQNEAQ (reference sequence). The CDR3 is CASSPAAPRGRNEKLFF. The CDR3 region has the DNA TGTGCCAGCAGCCCGGCGGCCCCCAGGGGGCGGAATGAAAAACTGTTTTTT.

The gene calls are TRBV7-8 and TRBJ1-1; D is perhaps TRBD1 (5 bases). Trimming stripped 5 bases from V and 2 bases from J, with 21 bases between. The CDR3 has 17 residues. Germline V gives CDR1 SGHVS, CDR2 FQNEAQ. CDR3 protein: CASSLFVGVGENTEAFF. CDR3 coding DNA: TGTGCCAGCAGCCTCTTTGTAGGGGTAGGGGAAAACACTGAAGCTTTCTTT.

This rearrangement joins TRBV7-3 to TRBJ1-1; a possible D gene is TRBD1 (5 bases). Germline CDR1 SGHTA, CDR2 FQGTGA. This CDR3 has 14 residues. Trimming removed 3 bases from V and 9 bases from J, with 17 bases in between. DNA for the CDR3: TGTGCCAGCAGCTTTCTCAGCGGAGGGGAGAAAGCTTTCTTT. It encodes CASSFLSGGEKAFF.

The J gene is TRBJ2-2, the V gene TRBV11-2; possibly TRBD1 for D (5 bases). CDR3 size: 13 residues. V dropped 5 bases and J dropped 3 bases, with 7 bases sitting between them. Germline CDR1 and CDR2: SGHAT and FQNNGV. CDR3 bases: TGTGCCAGCAGCCGGACATACACCGGGGAGCTGTTTTTT. Its translation is CASSRTYTGELFF.

This clone qualifies as medium-sized. This chain links TRBV6-6 with TRBJ1-1, with a possible D match to TRBD1 (5 bases). CDR1 MNHNY and CDR2 SVGAGI come from the germline V gene (reference sequence). With 5 bases removed from V and 11 bases from J, the gap between germline ends came to 9 bases. The CDR3 extends over 10 amino acids. The CDR3 region has the DNA TGTGCCAGCAGTCACTGGGGGGCTTTCTTT. Its translation is CASSHWGAFF.

The rearrangement uses TRBV7-9 and TRBJ2-3; D call uncertain. With 1 base removed from V and 4 bases from J, the gap between germline ends came to 6 bases. This CDR3 contains 13 residues. Germline-derived CDR1 and CDR2 are SEHNR and FQNEAQ (reference sequence). CDR3 protein: CASSLGDSDTQYF. CDR3 DNA: TGTGCCAGCAGCTTAGGAGATTCAGATACGCAGTATTTT.

V usage is TRBV21-1 and J usage is TRBJ2-1; the D call of TRBD2 is as the table states it, not checked on the DNA. TRBV21-1 is shown as a pseudogene. The CDR3 length is 15 residues. The CDR3 DNA is TGTGCCTGGAATGCCGGACTAGCGGGGACCAATGAGCAGTTCTTC. This codes for CAWNAGLAGTNEQFF.

This clone was recorded once. The V call is TRBV4-1, the J call TRBJ1-2; D possibly corresponds to TRBD1 (6 bases). V gave up 0 bases and J gave up 0 bases, with 17 bases separating them. CDR1 MGHRA and CDR2 YSYEKL come from the germline V gene. This CDR3 is 18 amino acids long. The CDR3 DNA is TGCGCCAGCAGCCAAGATAGGGGAGACACAGGGTCTAACTATGGCTACACCTTC. It yields the protein CASSQDRGDTGSNYGYTF.

The chain carries TRBV7-8 and TRBJ1-5; 8 nucleotides line up with TRBD1. Trimming cost V 0 bases and J 4 bases; bases outside gene matches: 11. CDR1 SGHVS and CDR2 FQNEAQ come from the germline V gene. The CDR3 has 18 amino acids. Written as DNA, the CDR3 is TGTGCCAGCAGCTTAGCGGGAAGGACAGGGCAGGGGAATCAGCCCCAGCATTTT. It specifies CASSLAGRTGQGNQPQHF. The complete variable domain, with remaining parts taken from reference TRBV7-8 and TRBJ1-5, reads GAGVSQSPRYKVAKRGQDVALRCDPISGHVSLFWYQQALGQGPEFLTYFQNEAQLDKSGLPSDRFFAERPEGSVSTLKIQRTQQEDSAVYLCASSLAGRTGQGNQPQHFGDGTRLSIL.